The table lists the clone carrying this TCR beta chain with a few counts. Its specificity is unknown. Germline assignment: CDR1 SGHRS and CDR2 YFSETQ. The V segment lost 1 base and the J segment 2 bases; nucleotides outside the gene matches: 3. CDR3 length: 16 amino acids. The data were taken from a study of blood T cells in healthy people across ages. Study-level results: A roughly linear fall in TCR beta diversity per million T cells was seen with increasing age.

Next came a second PCR, run for about 6 to 11 cycles, which used a sample-barcoded 5' primer along with a J-beta primer mix. The template-switch adaptor was a 5' adaptor with 12 random nucleotides. It tagged each cDNA molecule. TCRdb passed the 5' RACE reads through MiXCR, listing each CDR3 protein once. The sample lists 550,000 to 750,000 distinct CDR3 sequences; 20% to 25% were seen once. The chain carries TRBV5-1 and TRBJ1-3; TRBD1 agrees at 10 bases. The TCR originated in a man between 65 and 79 years old in good health. The sequenced sample consisted of blood. CDR3 nucleotide sequence: TGCGCCAGCAGCTTGAAAGGGACAGGGGCTGGAAACACCATATATTTT. Amino acids: CASSLKGTGAGNTIYF.